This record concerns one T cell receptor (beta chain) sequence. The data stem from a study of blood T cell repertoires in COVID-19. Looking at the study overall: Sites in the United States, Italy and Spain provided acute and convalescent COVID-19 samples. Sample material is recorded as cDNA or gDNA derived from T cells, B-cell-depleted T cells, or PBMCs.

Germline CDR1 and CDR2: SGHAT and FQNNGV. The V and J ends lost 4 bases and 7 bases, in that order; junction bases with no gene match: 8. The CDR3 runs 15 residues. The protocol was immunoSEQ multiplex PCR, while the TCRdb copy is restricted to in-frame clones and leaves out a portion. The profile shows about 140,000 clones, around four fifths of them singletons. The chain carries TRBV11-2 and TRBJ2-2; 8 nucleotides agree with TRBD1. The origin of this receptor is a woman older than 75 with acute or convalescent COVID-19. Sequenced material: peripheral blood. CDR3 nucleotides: TGTGCCAGCAGCTCTAAGACAGGGGTTGACGGGGAGCTGTTTTTT. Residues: CASSSKTGVDGELFF.